Detailed here is one T cell receptor beta chain. It has no known antigen specificity. One base away there is no much larger clone; base qualities are not given. The entry originates in a study of OX40 agonist ivuxolimab in advanced cancers. General notes on the study: The costimulatory receptor OX40 (CD134) was targeted by ivuxolimab, a fully human IgG2 agonistic monoclonal antibody. Intravenous ivuxolimab was administered to patients every 2 weeks at six dose levels: 0.01, 0.1, 0.3, 1.5, 3 and 10 mg/kg. Among the approximately 50 dose-escalation patients, approximately 20 had hepatocellular carcinoma, 15 or so melanoma, 9 renal cell carcinoma and 9 head and neck cancer. A male proportion of around 80% and a mean age of about 60 years, ranging from 23 to 79, were recorded for the dose-escalation cohort. Patients were allowed to have had prior anti-PD-1, anti-PD-L1 or anti-CTLA-4 therapy, and around two fifths of the dose-escalation patients had been treated with checkpoint inhibitors. Three dose-escalation patients achieved partial responses, one with hepatocellular carcinoma and two with cutaneous melanoma. Peripheral TCRbeta sequencing aimed to test whether ivuxolimab altered TCR sequence diversity and caused clonal T-cell expansion. The paper describes the monotherapy dose-escalation part (N of about 52 patients) of the phase I trial of ivuxolimab. The full study reports these points: The antigen specificity of the clonally expanded peripheral T cells was not determined. In partial responders in the 0.1-3.0 mg/kg groups, normalized peripheral clonal expansion was found to be among the lowest, especially among CD8+ T cells. Low levels of normalized T-cell clonal expansion were also seen in some patients who did not respond. At doses from 0.1 to 3.0 mg/kg, clonal expansion was seen in both CD4+ and CD8+ blood T cells between baseline and week 6. On average, CD8+ T cells showed more expanded clones than CD4+ T cells after ivuxolimab.

The CDR3 sequence holds 13 residues, the cysteine and phenylalanine included. The CDR3 DNA has 39 bases and is translated from base 1. CDR1 and CDR2, per the germline V gene, are SGDLS and YYNGEE. V is reduced by 3 bases and J by 2 bases, leaving a spacing of 8 bases between them. For sequencing of the TCRbeta CDR3 region, genomic DNA was extracted from the sorted cells. TCRbeta CDR3 regions were sequenced using the immunoSEQ Assay. The table comes from immuneACCESS by way of TCRdb, which keeps in-frame sequences with V and J called. Part of the clones is missing from these tables; in studies checked, under half for an unresolved V gene and the rest for unknown reasons. This sample is represented by under 50,000 clones; approximately 80% of them were singletons. Of the sample, about 8.1% is held by the ten largest clones. The trial excluded patients who had a history of autoimmune disease or were on systemic immunosuppression. Peripheral blood for TCR sequencing was collected from all dose cohorts at baseline, on cycle 4 day 1, and on cycle 7 day 1. The samples were taken from a phase I, first-in-human, multicenter, open-label dose-escalation trial of ivuxolimab. Adults with locally advanced or metastatic melanoma, renal cell carcinoma, hepatocellular carcinoma or head and neck squamous cell carcinoma were enrolled in the trial. Before TCR sequencing, CD4+ and CD8+ T cells were separately sorted from peripheral blood.

The sample was CD4+ or CD8+ T cells sorted from blood, taken in a trial of the OX40 agonist ivuxolimab. This clonotype was obtained from an adult with an advanced solid tumor such as melanoma, head and neck, liver or kidney cancer. The chain employs TRBV9 and TRBJ2-5; possibly the D gene is TRBD1, per 6 matching bases. CDR3 protein: CASSDGQQETQYF. The DNA is as follows: TGTGCCAGCAGCGACGGACAGCAAGAGACCCAGTACTTC.